This is a list of T cell receptor beta chains from one sample in a study of T-cell memory formation after mild COVID-19. TCRdb itself ran the 5' RACE reads through MiXCR, one entry per CDR3 protein. The sample has 84,000 or so distinct CDR3 sequences, approximately 13% seen once; the top ten hold around 31%. Sequenced: PBMCs or a T cell subset sorted from them (not recorded which). These TCRs come from an adult woman who had mild COVID-19 (a few samples of this study predate the infection). Cell type and time point are not known. The CDR3 runs from the conserved cysteine through the conserved F or W. D genes are given only for firm matches. Part of the rows lack a size; the others show once, few, many or a class for expanded clones.

D: .; V: TRBV9; size: few; J: TRBJ2-7; length: 14; CDR3: CASSVVRDSYEQYF; DNA: TGTGCCAGCAGCGTAGTCAGGGACTCCTACGAGCAGTACTTC
D: TRBD2; V: TRBV6-5; size: .; J: TRBJ2-2; length: 16; CDR3: CASSYSAGGVTGELFF; DNA: TGTGCCAGCAGTTACTCAGCGGGAGGAGTCACCGGGGAGCTGTTTTTT
D: .; V: TRBV30; size: .; J: TRBJ1-1; length: 12; CDR3: CAWSLMGFEAFF; DNA: TGTGCCTGGAGTCTTATGGGGTTTGAAGCTTTCTTT
D: .; V: TRBV30; size: few; J: TRBJ1-4; length: 18; CDR3: CAWRDRRLWTATNEKLFF; DNA: TGTGCCTGGAGGGACCGACGCCTTTGGACCGCAACTAATGAAAAACTGTTTTTT
D: TRBD2; V: TRBV7-8; size: .; J: TRBJ2-5; length: 13; CDR3: CARNPAGEETQYF; DNA: TGTGCCAGGAACCCCGCGGGGGAAGAGACCCAGTACTTC
D: .; V: TRBV3-1; size: .; J: TRBJ2-2; length: 14; CDR3: CASSQDGRTGELFF; DNA: TGTGCCAGCAGCCAAGATGGCCGGACCGGGGAGCTGTTTTTT
D: TRBD1; V: TRBV9; size: .; J: TRBJ2-2; length: 14; CDR3: CASSGQGYTGELFF; DNA: TGTGCCAGCAGCGGACAGGGGTACACCGGGGAGCTGTTTTTT
D: .; V: TRBV6-5; size: .; J: TRBJ2-1; length: 13; CDR3: CASSYAGYNEQFF; DNA: TGTGCCAGCAGTTACGCTGGCTACAATGAGCAGTTCTTC
D: TRBD1; V: TRBV7-9; size: .; J: TRBJ1-1; length: 15; CDR3: CASSLEGQGGTEAFF; DNA: TGTGCCAGCAGCTTAGAGGGACAGGGTGGCACTGAAGCTTTCTTT
D: .; V: TRBV29-1; size: many; J: TRBJ2-1; length: 12; CDR3: CSVESSYNEQFF; DNA: TGCAGCGTTGAGAGCAGCTACAATGAGCAGTTCTTC
D: .; V: TRBV9; size: .; J: TRBJ2-5; length: 14; CDR3: CASSVAKCQETQYF; DNA: TGTGCCAGCAGCGTAGCAAAGTGCCAAGAGACCCAGTACTTC
D: .; V: TRBV6-5; size: .; J: TRBJ2-2; length: 17; CDR3: CASSYHLMGWRAGELFF; DNA: TGTGCCAGCAGTTACCATCTCATGGGGTGGCGGGCCGGGGAGCTGTTTTTT
D: .; V: TRBV19; size: .; J: TRBJ1-2; length: 14; CDR3: CASSIGGSPTGYTF; DNA: TGTGCCAGTAGTATCGGAGGATCACCGACCGGCTACACCTTC
D: .; V: TRBV12-3/TRBV12-4; size: many; J: TRBJ2-7; length: 12; CDR3: CASTWGAREQYF; DNA: TGTGCCAGCACCTGGGGGGCGCGGGAGCAGTACTTC